The rows below give T cell receptor beta chains drawn from one sample of a study of Ad26.COV2.S vaccination and SARS-CoV-2 variants. Sequenced by immunoSEQ multiplex PCR; TCRdb stores in-frame clones only, minus some. This table holds some 450,000 clones, roughly 91% found once. The sample consisted of peripheral blood, taken in a trial of Ad26.COV2.S vaccine versus placebo. Source of these receptors: a person between 18 and 60 years old who received the Ad26.COV2.S COVID-19 vaccine or a placebo. CDR3s include the opening cysteine and the closing phenylalanine or tryptophan. A D gene is named only where the DNA matches it firmly. Expanded clones are given a class, and other clones once, few, many or no size at all.

D gene: -
J gene: TRBJ2-4
clone size: -
CDR3 length: 16
V gene: TRBV19
CDR3 protein: CARGPRALLAKNIQYF
CDR3 DNA: TGTGCCAGAGGACCCCGGGCCCTACTAGCCAAAAACATTCAGTACTTC

D gene: -
J gene: TRBJ2-7
clone size: -
CDR3 length: 14
V gene: TRBV6-5
CDR3 protein: CASSPGPSSYEQYF
CDR3 DNA: TGTGCCAGCAGTCCGGGGCCCTCCTCCTACGAGCAGTACTTC

D gene: -
J gene: TRBJ1-2
clone size: once
CDR3 length: 12
V gene: TRBV5-6
CDR3 protein: CASSRGVYGYTF
CDR3 DNA: TGTGCCAGCAGCCGGGGGGTGTATGGCTACACCTTC

D gene: -
J gene: TRBJ2-7
clone size: -
CDR3 length: 15
V gene: TRBV4-1
CDR3 protein: CASSLTQGPDYEQYF
CDR3 DNA: TGCGCCAGCAGCCTCACTCAGGGCCCCGACTACGAGCAGTACTTC

D gene: -
J gene: TRBJ2-3
clone size: -
CDR3 length: 15
V gene: TRBV28
CDR3 protein: CASSVPARGPDTQYF
CDR3 DNA: TGTGCCAGCAGTGTACCGGCTAGGGGCCCAGATACGCAGTATTTT

D gene: TRBD2
J gene: TRBJ2-7
clone size: -
CDR3 length: 16
V gene: TRBV19
CDR3 protein: CASSISGLANIYEQYF
CDR3 DNA: TGTGCCAGTAGTATTTCGGGACTAGCGAATATTTACGAGCAGTACTTC

D gene: -
J gene: TRBJ2-1
clone size: -
CDR3 length: 11
V gene: TRBV18
CDR3 protein: CASSPQRGQFF
CDR3 DNA: TGTGCCAGCTCACCACAAAGGGGACAGTTCTTC

D gene: -
J gene: TRBJ2-2
clone size: -
CDR3 length: 15
V gene: TRBV6-5
CDR3 protein: CASSPRLGSTGELFF
CDR3 DNA: TGTGCCAGCAGTCCCAGACTAGGATCTACCGGGGAGCTGTTTTTT

D gene: -
J gene: TRBJ1-6
clone size: -
CDR3 length: 14
V gene: TRBV7-6
CDR3 protein: CASRGTDYNSPLHF
CDR3 DNA: TGTGCCAGCAGGGGCACCGACTATAATTCACCCCTCCACTTT

D gene: -
J gene: TRBJ1-6
clone size: -
CDR3 length: 13
V gene: TRBV28
CDR3 protein: CASSFPLNSPLHF
CDR3 DNA: TGTGCCAGCAGTTTCCCACTCAATTCACCCCTCCACTTT

D gene: -
J gene: TRBJ2-2
clone size: -
CDR3 length: 14
V gene: TRBV5-6
CDR3 protein: CASSRQGGTGELFF
CDR3 DNA: TGTGCCAGCAGCCGGCAAGGGGGCACCGGGGAGCTGTTTTTT

D gene: -
J gene: TRBJ2-5
clone size: -
CDR3 length: 14
V gene: TRBV2
CDR3 protein: CASSRERNQETQYF
CDR3 DNA: TGTGCCAGCAGTAGGGAGCGGAATCAAGAGACCCAGTACTTC

D gene: -
J gene: TRBJ1-1
clone size: -
CDR3 length: 13
V gene: TRBV12-3/TRBV12-4
CDR3 protein: CASSLVANTEAFF
CDR3 DNA: TGTGCCAGCAGTTTAGTAGCGAACACTGAAGCTTTCTTT

D gene: -
J gene: TRBJ2-2
clone size: -
CDR3 length: 17
V gene: TRBV5-1
CDR3 protein: CASSLGGRAVEAGELFF
CDR3 DNA: TGCGCCAGCAGCTTGGGAGGAAGAGCGGTGGAAGCCGGGGAGCTGTTTTTT

D gene: TRBD1
J gene: TRBJ1-1
clone size: -
CDR3 length: 16
V gene: TRBV27
CDR3 protein: CASSSDRGPGFTEAFF
CDR3 DNA: TGTGCCAGCAGTTCGGACAGGGGCCCGGGTTTCACTGAAGCTTTCTTT

D gene: -
J gene: TRBJ1-2
clone size: -
CDR3 length: 13
V gene: TRBV18
CDR3 protein: CASSPDTNYGYTF
CDR3 DNA: TGTGCCAGCTCACCAGACACCAACTATGGCTACACCTTC

D gene: TRBD1
J gene: TRBJ1-2
clone size: -
CDR3 length: 14
V gene: TRBV5-8
CDR3 protein: CASSLIGGRYGYTF
CDR3 DNA: TGTGCCAGCAGCTTGATAGGGGGCCGGTATGGCTACACCTTC

D gene: -
J gene: TRBJ1-1
clone size: -
CDR3 length: 15
V gene: TRBV6-2/TRBV6-3
CDR3 protein: CASSTYREGGTEAFF
CDR3 DNA: TGTGCCAGCAGCACTTACAGGGAAGGTGGCACTGAAGCTTTCTTT

D gene: -
J gene: TRBJ2-7
clone size: -
CDR3 length: 14
V gene: TRBV3-1/TRBV3-2
CDR3 protein: CASSQVSGLYEQYF
CDR3 DNA: TGTGCCAGCAGCCAAGTCTCCGGGTTGTACGAGCAGTACTTC

D gene: -
J gene: TRBJ2-7
clone size: -
CDR3 length: 14
V gene: TRBV9
CDR3 protein: CASSVGDANYEQYF
CDR3 DNA: TGTGCCAGCAGCGTAGGAGACGCAAACTACGAGCAGTACTTC

D gene: -
J gene: TRBJ1-5
clone size: -
CDR3 length: 13
V gene: TRBV19
CDR3 protein: CASSFTPNQPQHF
CDR3 DNA: TGTGCCAGTAGTTTCACTCCTAATCAGCCCCAGCATTTT

D gene: TRBD2
J gene: TRBJ2-1
clone size: once
CDR3 length: 15
V gene: TRBV12-5
CDR3 protein: CASGLRLAGPNEQFF
CDR3 DNA: TGTGCTAGTGGTTTGAGGCTAGCGGGGCCTAATGAGCAGTTCTTC

D gene: -
J gene: TRBJ1-4
clone size: once
CDR3 length: 15
V gene: TRBV9
CDR3 protein: CASSADSAANEKLFF
CDR3 DNA: TGTGCCAGCAGCGCTGACAGCGCGGCTAATGAAAAACTGTTTTTT

D gene: -
J gene: TRBJ2-7
clone size: once
CDR3 length: 15
V gene: TRBV27
CDR3 protein: CASSLDSGNSYEQYF
CDR3 DNA: TGTGCCAGCAGTTTAGATTCAGGGAACTCCTACGAGCAGTACTTC

D gene: TRBD1
J gene: TRBJ2-2
clone size: -
CDR3 length: 13
V gene: TRBV6-5
CDR3 protein: CATGGPGTGELFF
CDR3 DNA: TGTGCCACAGGGGGCCCCGGCACCGGGGAGCTGTTTTTT

D gene: TRBD2
J gene: TRBJ2-1
clone size: -
CDR3 length: 16
V gene: TRBV19
CDR3 protein: CASSASLAAPINEQFF
CDR3 DNA: TGTGCCAGTAGTGCCTCCCTAGCGGCCCCCATCAATGAGCAGTTCTTC

D gene: -
J gene: TRBJ2-7
clone size: -
CDR3 length: 15
V gene: TRBV3-1/TRBV3-2
CDR3 protein: CASSPRRGPSYEQYF
CDR3 DNA: TGTGCCAGCAGCCCGAGGCGGGGGCCCTCCTACGAGCAGTACTTC

D gene: -
J gene: TRBJ2-1
clone size: -
CDR3 length: 12
V gene: TRBV11-3
CDR3 protein: CASSLGHNEQFF
CDR3 DNA: TGTGCCAGCAGCTTAGGCCACAATGAGCAGTTCTTC

D gene: TRBD1
J gene: TRBJ2-2
clone size: -
CDR3 length: 18
V gene: TRBV7-9
CDR3 protein: CASTSWRPGTVLTGELFF
CDR3 DNA: TGTGCCAGCACTTCTTGGAGGCCCGGGACAGTATTAACCGGGGAGCTGTTTTTT

D gene: -
J gene: TRBJ2-1
clone size: -
CDR3 length: 14
V gene: TRBV6-6
CDR3 protein: CASSYSRDPDEQFF
CDR3 DNA: TGTGCCAGCAGTTACTCCCGGGACCCCGATGAGCAGTTCTTC

D gene: TRBD1
J gene: TRBJ2-1
clone size: -
CDR3 length: 18
V gene: TRBV9
CDR3 protein: CASSILGDPGQGYNEQFF
CDR3 DNA: TGTGCCAGCAGCATACTAGGGGACCCGGGACAGGGTTACAATGAGCAGTTCTTC

D gene: TRBD1
J gene: TRBJ1-2
clone size: -
CDR3 length: 18
V gene: TRBV5-1
CDR3 protein: CASSLNIPGQGEVRGYTF
CDR3 DNA: TGCGCCAGCAGCTTGAATATTCCGGGACAGGGGGAGGTCCGCGGCTACACCTTC

D gene: TRBD1
J gene: TRBJ1-4
clone size: -
CDR3 length: 15
V gene: TRBV9
CDR3 protein: CASSPDHRGEEKLFF
CDR3 DNA: TGTGCCAGCAGCCCAGACCACAGGGGAGAGGAAAAACTGTTTTTT

D gene: TRBD1
J gene: TRBJ2-4
clone size: -
CDR3 length: 16
V gene: TRBV28
CDR3 protein: CASSLTGQGAKNIQYF
CDR3 DNA: TGTGCCAGCAGTTTAACGGGACAGGGAGCCAAAAACATTCAGTACTTC

D gene: -
J gene: TRBJ2-1
clone size: -
CDR3 length: 13
V gene: TRBV25-1
CDR3 protein: CASSVIQGGEQFF
CDR3 DNA: TGTGCCAGCAGTGTAATTCAGGGGGGTGAGCAGTTCTTC

D gene: -
J gene: TRBJ2-1
clone size: once
CDR3 length: 11
V gene: TRBV2
CDR3 protein: CASPTDNEQFF
CDR3 DNA: TGTGCCAGTCCTACAGACAATGAGCAGTTCTTC

D gene: -
J gene: TRBJ2-7
clone size: -
CDR3 length: 11
V gene: TRBV11-2
CDR3 protein: CASRDLGQQYF
CDR3 DNA: TGTGCCAGCAGGGACTTGGGGCAGCAGTACTTC

D gene: TRBD1
J gene: TRBJ1-2
clone size: -
CDR3 length: 15
V gene: TRBV19
CDR3 protein: CASSIAGTGGYGYTF
CDR3 DNA: TGTGCCAGTAGTATTGCCGGGACAGGGGGCTATGGCTACACCTTC

D gene: TRBD1
J gene: TRBJ2-7
clone size: -
CDR3 length: 20
V gene: TRBV6-1
CDR3 protein: CASSATAAPGQGALGYEQYF
CDR3 DNA: TGTGCCAGCAGTGCAACGGCTGCTCCGGGACAGGGGGCCCTCGGATACGAGCAGTACTTC

D gene: TRBD2
J gene: TRBJ2-7
clone size: -
CDR3 length: 20
V gene: TRBV30
CDR3 protein: CAWSRQGAGLAGGRSYEQYF
CDR3 DNA: TGTGCCTGGAGCCGACAGGGGGCTGGACTAGCGGGAGGAAGGTCCTACGAGCAGTACTTC

D gene: TRBD2
J gene: TRBJ2-1
clone size: -
CDR3 length: 16
V gene: TRBV5-1
CDR3 protein: CASSPRLAGSYNEQFF
CDR3 DNA: TGCGCCAGCAGCCCCAGACTAGCGGGGTCCTACAATGAGCAGTTCTTC

D gene: TRBD1
J gene: TRBJ1-4
clone size: once
CDR3 length: 14
V gene: TRBV27
CDR3 protein: CASSLTGGGEKLFF
CDR3 DNA: TGTGCCAGCAGTCTAACAGGGGGCGGTGAAAAACTGTTTTTT

D gene: TRBD2
J gene: TRBJ2-1
clone size: -
CDR3 length: 12
V gene: TRBV13
CDR3 protein: CASRLARDEQFF
CDR3 DNA: TGTGCCAGCAGACTAGCGCGGGATGAGCAGTTCTTC

D gene: -
J gene: TRBJ2-2
clone size: -
CDR3 length: 13
V gene: TRBV12-3/TRBV12-4
CDR3 protein: CASSLLNTGELFF
CDR3 DNA: TGTGCCAGCAGTTTGTTGAACACCGGGGAGCTGTTTTTT

D gene: TRBD1
J gene: TRBJ1-1
clone size: -
CDR3 length: 14
V gene: TRBV5-6
CDR3 protein: CASSLRQGARGAFF
CDR3 DNA: TGTGCCAGCAGCTTGCGACAGGGGGCCAGGGGAGCTTTCTTT

D gene: -
J gene: TRBJ2-3
clone size: -
CDR3 length: 12
V gene: TRBV9
CDR3 protein: CASSVTTDTQYF
CDR3 DNA: TGTGCCAGCAGCGTAACCACAGATACGCAGTATTTT

D gene: -
J gene: TRBJ1-1
clone size: -
CDR3 length: 15
V gene: TRBV6-1
CDR3 protein: CASSEGFVMNTEAFF
CDR3 DNA: TGTGCCAGCAGTGAAGGGTTTGTTATGAACACTGAAGCTTTCTTT

D gene: TRBD2
J gene: TRBJ2-5
clone size: once
CDR3 length: 16
V gene: TRBV19
CDR3 protein: CASSITGLAGEETQYF
CDR3 DNA: TGTGCCAGTAGTATTACGGGACTAGCGGGAGAAGAGACCCAGTACTTC

D gene: -
J gene: TRBJ2-1
clone size: -
CDR3 length: 15
V gene: TRBV9
CDR3 protein: CASSVGGDFYNEQFF
CDR3 DNA: TGTGCCAGCAGCGTAGGCGGGGACTTTTACAATGAGCAGTTCTTC

D gene: TRBD1
J gene: TRBJ2-3
clone size: -
CDR3 length: 18
V gene: TRBV9
CDR3 protein: CASSVAGTGSWGADTQYF
CDR3 DNA: TGTGCCAGCAGCGTAGCTGGGACAGGGTCCTGGGGGGCAGATACGCAGTATTTT

D gene: -
J gene: TRBJ2-6
clone size: -
CDR3 length: 18
V gene: TRBV6-1
CDR3 protein: CASSEHGPGSSGANVLTF
CDR3 DNA: TGTGCCAGCAGTGAACACGGTCCAGGGAGCTCTGGGGCCAACGTCCTGACTTTC